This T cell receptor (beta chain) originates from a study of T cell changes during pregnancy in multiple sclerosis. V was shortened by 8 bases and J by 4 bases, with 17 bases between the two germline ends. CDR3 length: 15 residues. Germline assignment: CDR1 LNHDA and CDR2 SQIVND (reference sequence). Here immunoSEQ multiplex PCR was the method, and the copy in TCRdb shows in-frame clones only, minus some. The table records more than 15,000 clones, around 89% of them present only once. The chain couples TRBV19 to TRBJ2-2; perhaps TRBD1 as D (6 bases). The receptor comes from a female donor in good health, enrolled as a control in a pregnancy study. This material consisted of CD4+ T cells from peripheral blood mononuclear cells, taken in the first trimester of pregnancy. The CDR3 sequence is CASGRRGSGTGELFF. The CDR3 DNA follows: TGTGCCAGTGGGAGAAGGGGGTCGGGCACCGGGGAGCTGTTTTTT.